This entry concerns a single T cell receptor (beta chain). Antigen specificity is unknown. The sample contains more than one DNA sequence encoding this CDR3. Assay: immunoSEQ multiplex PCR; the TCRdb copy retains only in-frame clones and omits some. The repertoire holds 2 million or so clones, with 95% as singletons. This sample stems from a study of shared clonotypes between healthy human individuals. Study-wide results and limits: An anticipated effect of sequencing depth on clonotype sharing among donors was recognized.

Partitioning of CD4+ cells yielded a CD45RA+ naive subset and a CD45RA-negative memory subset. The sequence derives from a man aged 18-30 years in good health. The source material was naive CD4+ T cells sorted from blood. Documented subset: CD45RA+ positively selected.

CDR3: CASSVEGANYNEQFF. The DNA of the CDR3 is TGTGCCAGCAGCGTGGAGGGGGCCAACTACAATGAGCAGTTCTTC. The V and J genes are TRBV9 and TRBJ2-1, with D possibly being TRBD1 (7 bases). CDR3 length equals 15 residues. Per germline, CDR1 SGDLS and CDR2 YYNGEE. Trimming pared 2 bases from V and 3 bases from J, leaving 12 bases between.